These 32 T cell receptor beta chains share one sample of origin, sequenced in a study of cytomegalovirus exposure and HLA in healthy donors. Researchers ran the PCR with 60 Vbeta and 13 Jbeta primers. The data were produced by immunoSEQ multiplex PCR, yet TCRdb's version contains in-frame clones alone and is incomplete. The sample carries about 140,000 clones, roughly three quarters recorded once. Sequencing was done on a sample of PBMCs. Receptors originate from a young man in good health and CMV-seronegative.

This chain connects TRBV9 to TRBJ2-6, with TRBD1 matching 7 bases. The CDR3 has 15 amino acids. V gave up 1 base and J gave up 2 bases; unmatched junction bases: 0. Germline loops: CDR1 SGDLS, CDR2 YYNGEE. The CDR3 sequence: CASSVQGAGANVLTF. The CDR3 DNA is TGTGCCAGCAGCGTACAGGGGGCTGGGGCCAACGTCCTGACTTTC.

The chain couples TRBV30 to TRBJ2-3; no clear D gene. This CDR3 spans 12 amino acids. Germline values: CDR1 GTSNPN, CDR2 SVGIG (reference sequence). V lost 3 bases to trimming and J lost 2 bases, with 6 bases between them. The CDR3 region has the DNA TGTGCCTGGAGACTTTACACAGATACGCAGTATTTT. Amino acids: CAWRLYTDTQYF.

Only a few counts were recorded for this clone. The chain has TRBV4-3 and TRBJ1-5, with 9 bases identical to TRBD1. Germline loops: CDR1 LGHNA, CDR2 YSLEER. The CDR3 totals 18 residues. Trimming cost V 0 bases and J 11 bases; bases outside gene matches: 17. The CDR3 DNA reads TGCGCCAGCAGCCAAGAGAGGACAGGGGCAGGCCTGCCATGGTCCCAGCATTTT. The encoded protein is CASSQERTGAGLPWSQHF.

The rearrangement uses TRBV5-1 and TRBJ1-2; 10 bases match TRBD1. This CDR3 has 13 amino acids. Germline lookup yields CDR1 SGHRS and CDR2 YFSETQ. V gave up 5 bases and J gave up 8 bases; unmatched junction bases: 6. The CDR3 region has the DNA TGCGCCAGCAGAGCGGGGACAGGGGAGGGCTACACCTTC. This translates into CASRAGTGEGYTF.

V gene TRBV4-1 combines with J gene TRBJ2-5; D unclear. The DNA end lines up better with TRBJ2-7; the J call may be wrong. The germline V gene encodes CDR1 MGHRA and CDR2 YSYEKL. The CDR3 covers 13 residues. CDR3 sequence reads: CASSQDGVYEQYF. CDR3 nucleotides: TGCGCCAGCAGCCAAGATGGAGTCTACGAGCAGTACTTC.

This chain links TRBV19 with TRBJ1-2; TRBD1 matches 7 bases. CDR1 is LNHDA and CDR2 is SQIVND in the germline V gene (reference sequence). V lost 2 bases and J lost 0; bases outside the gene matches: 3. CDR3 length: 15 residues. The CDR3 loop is CASSITGAPNYGYTF. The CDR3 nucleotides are TGTGCCAGTAGTATAACAGGGGCCCCTAACTATGGCTACACCTTC.

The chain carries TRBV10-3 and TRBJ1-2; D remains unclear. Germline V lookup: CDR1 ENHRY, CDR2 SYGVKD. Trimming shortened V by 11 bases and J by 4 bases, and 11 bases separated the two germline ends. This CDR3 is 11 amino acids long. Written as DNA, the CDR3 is TGTGCCTCAAGGACTGCCTATGGCTACACCTTC. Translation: CASRTAYGYTF.

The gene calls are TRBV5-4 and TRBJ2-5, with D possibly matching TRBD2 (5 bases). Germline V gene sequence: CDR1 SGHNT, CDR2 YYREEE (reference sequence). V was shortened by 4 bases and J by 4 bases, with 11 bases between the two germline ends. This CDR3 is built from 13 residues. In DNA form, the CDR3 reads TGTGCCAGCAGCGAGGGAATAGGAGAGACCCAGTACTTC. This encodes CASSEGIGETQYF. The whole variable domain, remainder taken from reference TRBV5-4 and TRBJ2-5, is ETGVTQSPTHLIKTRGQQVTLRCSSQSGHNTVSWYQQALGQGPQFIFQYYREEENGRGNFPPRFSGLQFPNYSSELNVNALELDDSALYLCASSEGIGETQYFGPGTRLLVL.

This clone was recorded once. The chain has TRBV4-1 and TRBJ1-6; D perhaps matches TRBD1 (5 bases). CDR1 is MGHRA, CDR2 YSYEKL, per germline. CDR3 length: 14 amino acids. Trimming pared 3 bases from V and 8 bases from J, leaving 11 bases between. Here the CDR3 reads CASSHGTADSPLHF. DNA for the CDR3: TGCGCCAGCAGCCATGGGACTGCTGATTCACCCCTCCACTTT.

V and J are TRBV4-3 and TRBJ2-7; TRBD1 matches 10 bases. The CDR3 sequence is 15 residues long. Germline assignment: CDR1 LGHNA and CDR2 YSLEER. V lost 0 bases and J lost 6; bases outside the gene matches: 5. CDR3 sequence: CASSQEGDRGFEQYF. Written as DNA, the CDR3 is TGCGCCAGCAGCCAAGAGGGGGACAGGGGATTCGAGCAGTACTTC.

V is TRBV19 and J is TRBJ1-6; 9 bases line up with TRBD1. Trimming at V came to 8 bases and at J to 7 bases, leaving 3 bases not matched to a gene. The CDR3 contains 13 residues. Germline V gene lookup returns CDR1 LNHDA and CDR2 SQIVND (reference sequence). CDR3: CASGDRVNSPLHF. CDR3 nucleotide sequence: TGTGCCAGTGGGGACAGGGTGAATTCACCCCTCCACTTT.

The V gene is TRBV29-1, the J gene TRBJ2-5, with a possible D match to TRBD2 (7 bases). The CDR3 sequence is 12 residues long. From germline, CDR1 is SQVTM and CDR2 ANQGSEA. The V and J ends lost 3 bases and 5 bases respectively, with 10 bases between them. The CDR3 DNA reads TGCAGCGTTGATAGGGGGGGGGAGACCCAGTACTTC. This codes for CSVDRGGETQYF.

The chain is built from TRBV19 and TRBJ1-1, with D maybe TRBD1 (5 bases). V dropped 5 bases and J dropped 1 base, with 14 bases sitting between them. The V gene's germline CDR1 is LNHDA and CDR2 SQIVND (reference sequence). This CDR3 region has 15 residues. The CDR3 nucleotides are TGTGCCAGTAGTCCTACGGGACTCCCGAACACTGAAGCTTTCTTT. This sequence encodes CASSPTGLPNTEAFF.

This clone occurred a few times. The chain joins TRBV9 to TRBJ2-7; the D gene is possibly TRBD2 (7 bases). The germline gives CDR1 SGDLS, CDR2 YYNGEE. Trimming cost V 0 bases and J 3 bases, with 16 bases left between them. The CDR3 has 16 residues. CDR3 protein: CASSVGGGWTDYEQYF. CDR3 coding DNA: TGTGCCAGCAGCGTAGGGGGGGGTTGGACAGACTACGAGCAGTACTTC.

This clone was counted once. CDR3 coding DNA: TGTGCCAGCAGTGAGCCGGGACAGGGGGCTTGGTATGAGCAGTTCTTC. Amino acid sequence: CASSEPGQGAWYEQFF. V is TRBV25-1 and J is TRBJ2-1, with 12 bases matching TRBD1. This CDR3 comprises 16 residues. Germline assignment: CDR1 MGHDK and CDR2 SYGVNS. V lost 3 bases, J lost 8 bases, and 8 bases stayed unmatched.

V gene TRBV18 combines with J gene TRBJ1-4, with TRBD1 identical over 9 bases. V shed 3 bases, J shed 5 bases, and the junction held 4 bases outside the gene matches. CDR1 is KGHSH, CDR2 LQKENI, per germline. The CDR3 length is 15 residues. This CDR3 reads CASSPTGQGNEKLFF. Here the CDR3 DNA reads TGTGCCAGCTCACCCACGGGACAGGGAAATGAAAAACTGTTTTTT.

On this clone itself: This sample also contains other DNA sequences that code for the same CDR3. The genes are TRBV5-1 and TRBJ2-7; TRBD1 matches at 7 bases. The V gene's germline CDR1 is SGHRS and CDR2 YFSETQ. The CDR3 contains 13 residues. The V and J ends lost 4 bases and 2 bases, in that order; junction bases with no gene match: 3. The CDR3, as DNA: TGCGCCAGCAGCCCAGGGACAGCCTACGAGCAGTACTTC. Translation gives CASSPGTAYEQYF.

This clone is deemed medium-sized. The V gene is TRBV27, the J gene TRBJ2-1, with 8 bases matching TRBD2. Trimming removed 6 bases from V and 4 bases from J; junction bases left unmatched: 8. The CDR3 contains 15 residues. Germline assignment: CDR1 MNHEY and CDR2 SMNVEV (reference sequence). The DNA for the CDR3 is TGTGCCAGCAGCAAACGGGGGGGCTGGTACAATGAGCAGTTCTTC. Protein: CASSKRGGWYNEQFF.

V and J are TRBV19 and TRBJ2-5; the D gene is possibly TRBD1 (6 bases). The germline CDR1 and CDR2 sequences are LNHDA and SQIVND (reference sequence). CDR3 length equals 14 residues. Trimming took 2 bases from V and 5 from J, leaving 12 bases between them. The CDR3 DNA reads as TGTGCCAGTAGTATATGGGGGCTAGGGGAGACCCAGTACTTC. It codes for CASSIWGLGETQYF.

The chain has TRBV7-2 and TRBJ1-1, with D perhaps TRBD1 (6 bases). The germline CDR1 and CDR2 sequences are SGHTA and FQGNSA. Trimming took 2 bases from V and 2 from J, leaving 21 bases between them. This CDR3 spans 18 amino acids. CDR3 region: CASSLSGGVGQINTEAFF. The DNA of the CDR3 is TGTGCCAGCAGCTTATCGGGGGGCGTAGGGCAAATCAACACTGAAGCTTTCTTT.

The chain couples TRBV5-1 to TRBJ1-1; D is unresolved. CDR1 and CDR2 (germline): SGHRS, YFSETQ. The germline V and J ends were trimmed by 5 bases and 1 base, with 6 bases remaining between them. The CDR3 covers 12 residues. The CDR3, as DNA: TGCGCCAGCAGGCGGGAGAACACTGAAGCTTTCTTT. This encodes CASRRENTEAFF.

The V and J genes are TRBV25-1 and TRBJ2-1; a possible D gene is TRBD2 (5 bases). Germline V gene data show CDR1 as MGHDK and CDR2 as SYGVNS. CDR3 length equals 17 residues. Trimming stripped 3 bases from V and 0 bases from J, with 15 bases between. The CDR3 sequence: CASSERVGPRSYNEQFF. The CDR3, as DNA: TGTGCCAGCAGTGAGAGGGTAGGACCGCGCTCCTACAATGAGCAGTTCTTC. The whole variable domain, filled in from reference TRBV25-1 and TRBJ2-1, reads EADIYQTPRYLVIGTGKKITLECSQTMGHDKMYWYQQDPGMELHLIHYSYGVNSTEKGDLSSESTVSRIRTEHFPLTLESARPSHTSQYLCASSERVGPRSYNEQFFGPGTRLTVL.

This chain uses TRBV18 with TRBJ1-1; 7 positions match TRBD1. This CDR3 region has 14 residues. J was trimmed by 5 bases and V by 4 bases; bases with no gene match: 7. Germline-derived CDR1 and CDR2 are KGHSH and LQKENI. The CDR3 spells CASSLAGGGTEAFF. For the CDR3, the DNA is TGTGCCAGCTCACTTGCAGGGGGTGGAACTGAAGCTTTCTTT.

CDR3 sequence (DNA): TGTGCCAGCAGTGAGCACAGGGGAGGTCGTCAAACTAGCACAGATACGCAGTATTTT. Amino acid sequence: CASSEHRGGRQTSTDTQYF. J is TRBJ2-3 and V is TRBV6-4; TRBD1 is a possible D gene (7 bases). Germline V gene data show CDR1 as MRHNA and CDR2 as SNTAGT. This CDR3 has 19 amino acids. V lost 3 bases to trimming and J lost 0 bases, with 22 bases between them.

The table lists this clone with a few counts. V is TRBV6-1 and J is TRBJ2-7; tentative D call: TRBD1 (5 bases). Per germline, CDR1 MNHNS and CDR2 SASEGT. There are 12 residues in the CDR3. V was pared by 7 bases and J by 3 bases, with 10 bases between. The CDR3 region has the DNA TGTGCCAGCACCAGGGCGGACTACGAGCAGTACTTC. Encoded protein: CASTRADYEQYF.

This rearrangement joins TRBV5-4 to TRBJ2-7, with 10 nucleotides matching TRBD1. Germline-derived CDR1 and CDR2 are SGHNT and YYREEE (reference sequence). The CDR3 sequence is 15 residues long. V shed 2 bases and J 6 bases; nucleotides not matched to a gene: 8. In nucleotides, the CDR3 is TGTGCCAGCAGCTTCCCGACAGGGGGCGGGAGCGAGCAGTACTTC. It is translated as CASSFPTGGGSEQYF.

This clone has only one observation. CDR3 residues: CATSPWQVAGYTF. In DNA form, the CDR3 reads TGTGCCACCTCTCCCTGGCAGGTGGCTGGCTACACCTTC. V and J are TRBV7-9 and TRBJ1-2; unclear D gene. Deletions cut 10 bases from V and 7 bases from J, with 19 bases between. The CDR3 has 13 residues. The germline CDR1 and CDR2 sequences are SEHNR and FQNEAQ (reference sequence).

For the CDR3, the DNA is TGTGCCAGCAGCTTAGAGTCGGGTGCTAGCTCCTACAATGAGCAGTTCTTC. Amino acids: CASSLESGASSYNEQFF. The rearrangement joins TRBV7-2 to TRBJ2-1; D not resolved. This CDR3 has 17 residues. Germline CDR1 and CDR2: SGHTA and FQGNSA. Between the trimmed V and J ends, which lost 1 base and 0 bases, there was a span of 13 bases. Full variable domain (missing parts from reference TRBV7-2 and TRBJ2-1): GAGVSQSPSNKVTEKGKDVELRCDPISGHTALYWYRQSLGQGLEFLIYFQGNSAPDKSGLPSDRFSAERTGGSVSTLTIQRTQQEDSAVYLCASSLESGASSYNEQFFGPGTRLTVL.

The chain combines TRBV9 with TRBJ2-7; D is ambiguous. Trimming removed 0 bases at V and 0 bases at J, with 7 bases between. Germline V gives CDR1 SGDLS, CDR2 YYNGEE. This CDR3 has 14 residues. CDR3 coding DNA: TGTGCCAGCAGCGTAGGGAGTAGCTCCTACGAGCAGTACTTC. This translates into CASSVGSSSYEQYF.

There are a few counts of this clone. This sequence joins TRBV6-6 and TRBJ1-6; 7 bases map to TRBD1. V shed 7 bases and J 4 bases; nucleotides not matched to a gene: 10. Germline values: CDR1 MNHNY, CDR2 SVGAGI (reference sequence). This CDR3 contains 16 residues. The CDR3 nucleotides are TGTGCCAGCACAACGGAGACAGGGAAGTATAATTCACCCCTCCACTTT. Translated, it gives CASTTETGKYNSPLHF.

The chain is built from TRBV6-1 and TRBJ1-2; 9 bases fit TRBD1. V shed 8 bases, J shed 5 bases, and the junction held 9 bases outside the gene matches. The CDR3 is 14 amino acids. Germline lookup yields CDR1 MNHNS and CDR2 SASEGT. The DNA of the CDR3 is TGTGCCAGCCATGGGGACAGGGATGGGTATGGCTACACCTTC. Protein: CASHGDRDGYGYTF.

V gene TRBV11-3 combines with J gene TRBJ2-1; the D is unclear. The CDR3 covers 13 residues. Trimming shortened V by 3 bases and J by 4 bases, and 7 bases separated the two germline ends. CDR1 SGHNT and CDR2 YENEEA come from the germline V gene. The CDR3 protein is CASSLRRYNEQFF. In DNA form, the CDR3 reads TGTGCCAGCAGCTTGCGGAGATACAATGAGCAGTTCTTC.